The clone carrying this T cell receptor beta chain was counted many times. The sample originates from a study of regulatory T cells in long-lasting Graves disease. Per germline, CDR1 SNHLY and CDR2 FYNNEI. The V gene lost 7 bases and the J gene lost 7 bases, with 10 bases spanning the gap. CDR3 length equals 11 residues. Time point indicated: newly diagnosed GD, antithyroid drugs for less than 3 months. PBMCs were the source of the RNA used for TCR sequencing. Arm-PCR of CDR3 regions and iRepertoire HTBI primers were the basis on which TCR beta libraries were built. MiXCR, run by TCRdb on the multiplex PCR reads, gives a single entry per CDR3 protein. The sample consists of 440,000 or so distinct CDR3 sequences, approximately 16% of them appearing once. These records were also assigned to another study, of T cells in Graves' hyperthyroidism and ophthalmopathy.

J is TRBJ2-5 and V is TRBV2; D ambiguous. This clonotype was obtained from a woman aged 25 to 39 with Graves disease. Sequenced material: peripheral blood mononuclear cells (PBMCs), taken at new diagnosis, from a patient treated with antithyroid drugs. The CDR3 DNA is TGTGCCAGCACCAGAGACCCGACCCAGTACTTC. It specifies CASTRDPTQYF.